This entry describes one T cell receptor beta chain. The CDR3 is 15 amino acids. Per germline, CDR1 SSHAT and CDR2 FNYEAQ (reference sequence). As originally analysed: Cell counts per sample came from amplifying reference gene primers. The data were produced by immunoSEQ multiplex PCR, yet TCRdb's version contains in-frame clones alone and is incomplete. The DNA gave D and trimming, while V, J and clone size come from that table. The table has fewer than 250,000 clones, 84% seen once. The record originates from a study of blood T cell repertoires in COVID-19. At the level of the study: The analysed material was cDNA or gDNA that came from T cells, B-cell-depleted T cells, or PBMCs.

This chain connects TRBV7-7 to TRBJ2-5, with 7 bases lining up with TRBD2. Specimen: peripheral blood. The sequence derives from a woman older than 75 with COVID-19, enrolled during active disease. The CDR3 region is CASGSGIPPGKTQYF. Here the CDR3 DNA reads TGTGCTAGCGGGTCAGGAATCCCCCCCGGAAAGACCCAGTACTTC.